Described below is a single TCR beta chain sequence and its context. This receptor's antigen is unknown. These data are taken from a study of T cells expressing NK-cell markers (dated by TCRdb to about 2020). Turning to the overall study: TCR beta-chain repertoires were profiled in sorted CD3+CD56+NKG2C+, CD3+CD56+NKG2C- and CD3+CD56-NKG2C+ T-cell subsets from fewer than 10 donors. The eight sequenced donors were randomly selected healthy volunteers, three men and five women. Sequencing of the libraries produced 2 x 150 bp reads on Illumina HiSeq 2000/2500, MiSeq or NextSeq. Among the eight sequenced donors, only one was HCMV-seronegative, while the other seven were HCMV-seropositive. Study-wide findings and limitations: Whether the expanded NKG2C-expressing T cell clones were specific for HCMV antigens was left unclear. For roughly 6 donors, the dominant CD3+CD56+NKG2C+ clonotypes were among the top 10 CD8+ clonotypes and accounted for about 1.0-7.0% of CD8+ T cells. Those dominant clonotypes were again the most abundant among CD3+CD56-NKG2C+ cells in a handful of donors, at about 25-65%.

A commercial ELISA kit detecting HCMV-specific IgG in serum was used to determine HCMV serostatus. Ficoll density gradient centrifugation was used to isolate peripheral blood mononuclear cells from blood. The CDR3 measures 16 amino acids from cysteine to phenylalanine. No DNA is recorded. From a lookup of the germline V gene (reference sequence), CDR1 and CDR2 are LGHDT and YNNKEL. The sequencing machine was an Illumina HiSeq 2000. TCR beta cDNA libraries were made by 5'RACE template switching that added a universal primer site and unique molecular identifiers. Priming for cDNA synthesis came from the TCR beta constant segment, and two successive PCR amplification steps followed. From the authors' description of their analysis: Reads were demultiplexed and grouped by UMI with MIGEC, and clonotypes were assembled and quantified with MiTCR. Only TCR cDNA sequences supported by at least two reads were kept to exclude erroneous sequences. The tcR package was used for downstream repertoire analysis, and clonotypes were matched across fractions by CDR3 nucleotide sequence plus V segment. Antigen specificity was annotated against VDJdb with VDJmatch, allowing one amino acid substitution in CDR3. After TCRdb reprocessed the reads, each CDR3 protein sequence was kept as one row, without DNA. The authors' filters were not applied to this entry. This sample's table carries about 390,000 distinct CDR3 sequences. Approximately 11% of the sample is in the top ten clones.

The chain was built from TRBV3-1 and TRBJ2-1; without DNA, the TCRdb call of TRBD2 cannot be checked. The TCR comes from a woman aged 45-59 years in good health. Donor details come from another sample of the same person, matched by shared clones. The specimen was blood T cells: a sorted CD56 or NKG2C T cell subset, CD4+ or CD8+ T cells, or bulk PBMC T cells (not recorded which). The CDR3 has the sequence CASSQGMTSGSVEQFF.